This T cell receptor beta chain originates from a study of control samples from healthy donors and cancer patients. The method was immunoSEQ multiplex PCR; TCRdb's version includes in-frame clones alone and lacks a portion of them. The sample holds about 130,000 clones, 80% to 95% seen once. Between the trimmed V and J ends, which lost 2 bases and 6 bases, there was a span of 9 bases. The length of the CDR3 is 13 residues. The germline V gene has CDR1 SGHNT and CDR2 YYREEE (reference sequence). J is TRBJ2-1 and V is TRBV5-4; D not resolved. This sequence originates from a young man in good health. The sample consisted of blood. CDR3 coding DNA: TGTGCCAGCAGCTTATCCAGCCCCAATGAGCAGTTCTTC. It translates to CASSLSSPNEQFF. Combining the CDR3 with reference TRBV5-4 and TRBJ2-1 gives the whole variable domain ETGVTQSPTHLIKTRGQQVTLRCSSQSGHNTVSWYQQALGQGPQFIFQYYREEENGRGNFPPRFSGLQFPNYSSELNVNALELDDSALYLCASSLSSPNEQFFGPGTRLTVL.